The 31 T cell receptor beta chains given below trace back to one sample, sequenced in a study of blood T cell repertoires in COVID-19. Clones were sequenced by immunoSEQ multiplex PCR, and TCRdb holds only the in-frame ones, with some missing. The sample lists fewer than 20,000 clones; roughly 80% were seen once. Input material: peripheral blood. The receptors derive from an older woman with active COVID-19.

The CDR3 loop is CASSRGLAGGRGTKDNEQFF. The CDR3 DNA reads TGTGCCAGCAGCCGAGGACTAGCGGGAGGGAGGGGCACAAAGGACAATGAGCAGTTCTTC. J is TRBJ2-1 and V is TRBV3-1 (or the pseudogene TRBV3-2); 15 bases agree with TRBD2. V trimming: 4 bases; J trimming: 5 bases; junction bases outside the gene matches: 15. Germline CDR1 LGHDT, CDR2 YNNKEL (reference sequence). This CDR3 is 20 amino acids long.

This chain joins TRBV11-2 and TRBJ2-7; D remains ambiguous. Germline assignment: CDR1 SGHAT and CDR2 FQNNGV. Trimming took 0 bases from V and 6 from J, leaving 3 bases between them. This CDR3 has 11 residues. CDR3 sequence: CASSLDFEQYF. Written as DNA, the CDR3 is TGTGCCAGCAGCTTAGACTTCGAGCAGTACTTC.

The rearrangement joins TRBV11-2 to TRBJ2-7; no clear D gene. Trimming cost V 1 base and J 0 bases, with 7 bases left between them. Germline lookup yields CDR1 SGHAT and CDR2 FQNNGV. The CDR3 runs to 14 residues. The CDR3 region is CASSLVTASYEQYF. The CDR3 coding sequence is TGTGCCAGCAGCTTAGTAACAGCCTCCTACGAGCAGTACTTC.

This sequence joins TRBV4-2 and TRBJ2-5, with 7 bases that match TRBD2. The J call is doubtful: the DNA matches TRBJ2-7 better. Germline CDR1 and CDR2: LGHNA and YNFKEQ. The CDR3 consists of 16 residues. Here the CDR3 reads CASSQEEGAGPYEQYF. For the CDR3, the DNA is TGTGCCAGCAGCCAAGAGGAAGGAGCGGGGCCCTACGAGCAGTACTTC.

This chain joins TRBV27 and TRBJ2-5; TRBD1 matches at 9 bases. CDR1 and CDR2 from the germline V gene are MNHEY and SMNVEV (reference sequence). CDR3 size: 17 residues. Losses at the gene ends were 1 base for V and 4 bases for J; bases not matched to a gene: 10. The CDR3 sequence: CASSLLGTGRGRETQYF. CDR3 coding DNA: TGTGCCAGCAGTTTATTGGGGACAGGGAGAGGAAGAGAGACCCAGTACTTC.

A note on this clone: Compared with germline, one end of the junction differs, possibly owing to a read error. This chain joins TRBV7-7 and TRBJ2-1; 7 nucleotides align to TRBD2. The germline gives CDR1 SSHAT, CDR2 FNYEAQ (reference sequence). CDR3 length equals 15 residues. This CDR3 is CASRKREESLNEQFF. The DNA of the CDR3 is TGTGCTAGCAGGAAACGGGAGGAGAGCTTAAATGAGCAGTTCTTC.

In DNA form, the CDR3 reads TGTGCCAGCAGTTACTCGGCAGTGATCTATGGCTACACCTTC. Translating it yields CASSYSAVIYGYTF. This chain connects TRBV6-2 or TRBV6-3 to TRBJ1-2, with D unresolved. Germline values: CDR1 MNHEY, CDR2 SVGEGT. The CDR3 runs to 14 residues. The V end lost 0 bases, the J end lost 4 bases, and 9 bases lay between the germline ends.

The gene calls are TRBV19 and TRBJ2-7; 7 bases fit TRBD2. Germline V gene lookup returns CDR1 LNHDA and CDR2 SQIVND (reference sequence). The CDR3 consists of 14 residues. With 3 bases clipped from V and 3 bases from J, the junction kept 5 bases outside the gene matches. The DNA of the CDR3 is TGTGCCAGTAGTATCCGCGGGAGCGACTACGAGCAGTACTTC. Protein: CASSIRGSDYEQYF.

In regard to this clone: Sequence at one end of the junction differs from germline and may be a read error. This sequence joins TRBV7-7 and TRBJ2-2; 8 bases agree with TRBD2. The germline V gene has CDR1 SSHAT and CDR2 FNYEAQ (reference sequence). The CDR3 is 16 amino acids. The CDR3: CASSSVPSGRPGELFF. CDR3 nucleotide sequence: TGTGCTAGCAGCTCGGTACCAAGCGGGAGACCCGGGGAGCTGTTTTTT.

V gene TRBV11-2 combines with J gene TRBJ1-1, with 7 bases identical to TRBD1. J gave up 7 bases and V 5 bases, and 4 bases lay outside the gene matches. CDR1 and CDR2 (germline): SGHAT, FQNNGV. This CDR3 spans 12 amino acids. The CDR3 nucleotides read TGTGCCAGCAGCCAGGGGGTGAATGAAGCTTTCTTT. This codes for CASSQGVNEAFF.

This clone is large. CDR3 sequence: CASCTGFGETQYF. The DNA of the CDR3 is TGTGCCAGCTGTACAGGGTTCGGAGAGACCCAGTACTTC. The V call is TRBV2, the J call TRBJ2-5, with D maybe TRBD1 (6 bases). This CDR3 has 13 amino acids. CDR1 is SNHLY, CDR2 FYNNEI, per germline. Deletions cut 8 bases from V and 4 bases from J, with 14 bases between.

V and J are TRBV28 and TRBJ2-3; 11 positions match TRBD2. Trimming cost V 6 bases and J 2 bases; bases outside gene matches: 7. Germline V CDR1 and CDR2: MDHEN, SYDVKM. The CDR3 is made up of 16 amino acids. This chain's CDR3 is CASRAGTSGATDTQYF. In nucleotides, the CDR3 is TGTGCCAGCAGAGCCGGGACTAGCGGAGCCACAGATACGCAGTATTTT. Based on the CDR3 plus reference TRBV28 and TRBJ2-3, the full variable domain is DVKVTQSSRYLVKRTGEKVFLECVQDMDHENMFWYRQDPGLGLRLIYFSYDVKMKEKGDIPEGYSVSREKKERFSLILESASTNQTSMYLCASRAGTSGATDTQYFGPGTRLTVL.

DNA for the CDR3: TGTGCCAGCAGCCGGGAGGGGGGCACTGAAGCTTTCTTT. Its translation is CASSREGGTEAFF. The chain employs TRBV25-1 and TRBJ1-1, with D tentatively TRBD1 (6 bases). Trimming stripped 6 bases from V and 4 bases from J, with 12 bases between. CDR1 is MGHDK and CDR2 is SYGVNS in the germline V gene. The CDR3 is 13 residues long.

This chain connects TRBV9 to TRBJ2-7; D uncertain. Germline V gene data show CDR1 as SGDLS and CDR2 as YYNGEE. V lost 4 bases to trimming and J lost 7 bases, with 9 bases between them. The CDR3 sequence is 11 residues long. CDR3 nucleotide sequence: TGTGCCAGCAGCCCATACTATGAGCAGTACTTC. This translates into CASSPYYEQYF.

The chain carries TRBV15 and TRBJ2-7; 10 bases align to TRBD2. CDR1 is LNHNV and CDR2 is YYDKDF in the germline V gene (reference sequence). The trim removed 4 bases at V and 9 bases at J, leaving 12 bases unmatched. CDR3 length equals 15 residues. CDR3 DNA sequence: TGTGCCACCAGCACCAATCTAGCGGGAGTATCGAGGCAGTACTTC. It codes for CATSTNLAGVSRQYF.

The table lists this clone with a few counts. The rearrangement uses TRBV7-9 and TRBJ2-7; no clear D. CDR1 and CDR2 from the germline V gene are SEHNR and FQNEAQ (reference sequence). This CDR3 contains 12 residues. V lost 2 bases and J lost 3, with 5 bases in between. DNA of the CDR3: TGTGCCAGCAGCTTACCCAACTACGAGCAGTACTTC. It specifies CASSLPNYEQYF.

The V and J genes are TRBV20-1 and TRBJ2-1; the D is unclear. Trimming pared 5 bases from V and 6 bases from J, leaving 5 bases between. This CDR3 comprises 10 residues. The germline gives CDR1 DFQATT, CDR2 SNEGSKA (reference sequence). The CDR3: CSAAGNEQFF. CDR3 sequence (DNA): TGCAGTGCTGCCGGCAATGAGCAGTTCTTC.

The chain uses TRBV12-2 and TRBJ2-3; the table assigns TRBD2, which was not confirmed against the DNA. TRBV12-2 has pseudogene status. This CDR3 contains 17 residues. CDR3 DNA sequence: TGTGCAAGTCGCTTCCTTTTATGGCGGGACTCCACAGATACGCAGTATTTT. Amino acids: CASRFLLWRDSTDTQYF.

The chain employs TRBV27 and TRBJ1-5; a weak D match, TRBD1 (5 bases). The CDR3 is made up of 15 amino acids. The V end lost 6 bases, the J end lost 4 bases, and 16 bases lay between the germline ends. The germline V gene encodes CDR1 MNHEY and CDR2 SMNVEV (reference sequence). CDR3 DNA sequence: TGTGCCAGCAGGTTTCCGGGACTCCTGAATCAGCCCCAGCATTTT. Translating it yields CASRFPGLLNQPQHF.

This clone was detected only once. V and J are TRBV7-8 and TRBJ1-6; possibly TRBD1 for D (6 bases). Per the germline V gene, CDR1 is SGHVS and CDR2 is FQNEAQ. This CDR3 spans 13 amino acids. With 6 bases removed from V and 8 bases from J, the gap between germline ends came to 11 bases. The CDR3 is CASRRGGDSPLHF. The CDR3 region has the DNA TGTGCCAGCAGAAGGGGGGGGGATTCACCCCTCCACTTT.

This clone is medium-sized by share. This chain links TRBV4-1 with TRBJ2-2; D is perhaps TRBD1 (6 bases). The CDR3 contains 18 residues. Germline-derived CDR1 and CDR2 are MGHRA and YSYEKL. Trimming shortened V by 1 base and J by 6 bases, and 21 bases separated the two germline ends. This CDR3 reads CASSQGQVLTGSPGELFF. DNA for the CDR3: TGCGCCAGCAGCCAAGGTCAGGTTTTAACAGGGAGCCCCGGGGAGCTGTTTTTT.

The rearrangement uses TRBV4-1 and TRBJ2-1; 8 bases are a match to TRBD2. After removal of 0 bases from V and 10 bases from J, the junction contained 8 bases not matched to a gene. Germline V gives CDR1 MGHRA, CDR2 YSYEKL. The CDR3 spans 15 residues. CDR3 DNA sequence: TGCGCCAGCAGCCAAGAAAGAGCGGGAGTAGGAGAGCAGTTCTTC. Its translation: CASSQERAGVGEQFF.

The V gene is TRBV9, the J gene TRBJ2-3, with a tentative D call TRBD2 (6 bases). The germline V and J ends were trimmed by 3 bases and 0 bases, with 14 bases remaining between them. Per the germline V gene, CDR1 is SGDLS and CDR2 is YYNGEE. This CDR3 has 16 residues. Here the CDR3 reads CASSATEGRSTDTQYF. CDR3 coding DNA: TGTGCCAGCAGCGCGACGGAGGGGCGGAGCACAGATACGCAGTATTTT. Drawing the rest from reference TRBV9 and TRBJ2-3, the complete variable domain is DSGVTQTPKHLITATGQRVTLRCSPRSGDLSVYWYQQSLDQGLQFLIQYYNGEERAKGNILERFSAQQFPDLHSELNLSSLELGDSALYFCASSATEGRSTDTQYFGPGTRLTVL.

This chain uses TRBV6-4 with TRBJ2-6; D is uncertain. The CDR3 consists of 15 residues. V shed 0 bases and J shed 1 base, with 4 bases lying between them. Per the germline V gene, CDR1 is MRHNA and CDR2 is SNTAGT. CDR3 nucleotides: TGTGCCAGCAGTGACTCACAATCTGGGGCCAACGTCCTGACTTTC. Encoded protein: CASSDSQSGANVLTF.

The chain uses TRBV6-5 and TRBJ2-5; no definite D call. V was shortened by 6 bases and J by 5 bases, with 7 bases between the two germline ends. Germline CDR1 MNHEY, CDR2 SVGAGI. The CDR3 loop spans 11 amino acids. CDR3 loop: CASSTRETQYF. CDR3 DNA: TGTGCCAGCAGCACCCGGGAGACCCAGTACTTC.

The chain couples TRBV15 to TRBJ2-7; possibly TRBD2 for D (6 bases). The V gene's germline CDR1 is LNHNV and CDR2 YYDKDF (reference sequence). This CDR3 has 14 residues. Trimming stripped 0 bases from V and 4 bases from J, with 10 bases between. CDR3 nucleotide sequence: TGTGCCACCAGCAGAGATTCGGGGGTTTACGAGCAGTACTTC. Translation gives CATSRDSGVYEQYF.

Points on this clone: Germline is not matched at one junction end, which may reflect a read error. The CDR3 protein is CASSQDRGRDQPQHF. The DNA for the CDR3 is TGTGCTAGCAGCCAGGACAGGGGGCGCGATCAGCCCCAGCATTTT. This chain links TRBV7-7 with TRBJ1-5; TRBD1 matches 11 bases. The CDR3 length is 15 residues. CDR1 and CDR2 from the germline V gene are SSHAT and FNYEAQ (reference sequence).

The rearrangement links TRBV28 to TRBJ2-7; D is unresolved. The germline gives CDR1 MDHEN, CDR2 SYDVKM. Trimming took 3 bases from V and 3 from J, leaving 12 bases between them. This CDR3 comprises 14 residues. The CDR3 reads CASSLYGPSYEQYF. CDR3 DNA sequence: TGTGCCAGCAGTTTGTATGGGCCGAGCTACGAGCAGTACTTC. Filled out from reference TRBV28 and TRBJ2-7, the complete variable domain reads DVKVTQSSRYLVKRTGEKVFLECVQDMDHENMFWYRQDPGLGLRLIYFSYDVKMKEKGDIPEGYSVSREKKERFSLILESASTNQTSMYLCASSLYGPSYEQYFGPGTRLTVT.

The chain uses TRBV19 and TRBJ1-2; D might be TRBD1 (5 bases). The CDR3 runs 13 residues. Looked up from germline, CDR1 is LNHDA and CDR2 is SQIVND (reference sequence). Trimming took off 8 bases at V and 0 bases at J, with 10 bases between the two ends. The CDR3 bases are TGTGCCAGTGCCCCAGGGTCTAACTATGGCTACACCTTC. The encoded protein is CASAPGSNYGYTF.

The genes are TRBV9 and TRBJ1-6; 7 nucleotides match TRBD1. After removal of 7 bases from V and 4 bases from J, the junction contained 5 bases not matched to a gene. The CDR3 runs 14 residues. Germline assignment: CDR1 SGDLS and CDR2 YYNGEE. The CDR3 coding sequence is TGTGCCAGCGGACAGGACAGATATAATTCACCCCTCCACTTT. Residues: CASGQDRYNSPLHF.

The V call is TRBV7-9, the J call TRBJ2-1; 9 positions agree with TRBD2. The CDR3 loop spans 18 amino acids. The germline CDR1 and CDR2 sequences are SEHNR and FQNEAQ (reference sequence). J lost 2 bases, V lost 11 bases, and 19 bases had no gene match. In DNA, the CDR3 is TGTGCCTCTACGGGGACAGCGGGAGGACGAAATACCTACAATGAGCAGTTCTTC. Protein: CASTGTAGGRNTYNEQFF.